A single TCR beta chain is shown here with its context. Each CDR3 protein gets one entry after TCRdb re-called the 5' RACE reads with MiXCR. The data contain 100,000 or so distinct CDR3 sequences, roughly 15% of them singletons. These data originate in a study of T cells of healthy individuals. CDR1 is MNHEY, CDR2 SVGEGT, per germline. There are 14 residues in the CDR3. V gave up 2 bases and J gave up 0 bases, with 6 bases separating them. This chain uses TRBV6-2 or TRBV6-3 with TRBJ2-3; D remains ambiguous. This sequence was found in a human donor in good health. The CDR3, as DNA: TGTGCCAGCAGTTACGGCCCCAGCACAGATACGCAGTATTTT. This sequence encodes CASSYGPSTDTQYF.